Below, 24 T cell receptor beta chains from the same sample are listed, as sequenced in a study of T cells after yellow fever vaccination. MiXCR, run by TCRdb on the 5' RACE reads, gives a single entry per CDR3 protein. The table lists just over 25,000 distinct CDR3 sequences, about 5.5% of them singletons. The sample consisted of PBMCs, either bulk or a sorted T-cell subset (CD4+, CD8+, memory, or dextramer-sorted; not recorded which), taken 15 days after the yellow fever booster vaccination. All receptors come from a man aged 30 to 39 who received the YFV17D yellow fever vaccine.

Ten or more counts support this clonotype. This chain links TRBV5-1 with TRBJ1-5; D is uncertain. V was clipped by 2 bases and J by 10 bases, with 16 bases between them. The CDR3 covers 14 residues. The germline CDR1 and CDR2 sequences are SGHRS and YFSETQ. The CDR3 coding sequence is TGCGCCAGCAGCTTTGGCGGCACGATCGATCCCCAGCATTTT. Its translation is CASSFGGTIDPQHF.

Ten or more counts support this clonotype. This sequence joins TRBV27 and TRBJ2-7, with 8 positions matching TRBD2. Unmatched junction bases numbered 6, after V lost 3 bases and J lost 5 bases. The germline V gene has CDR1 MNHEY and CDR2 SMNVEV (reference sequence). CDR3 length: 14 residues. The CDR3 spells CASSFSSGSNEQYF. In DNA form, the CDR3 reads TGTGCCAGCAGTTTCTCAAGCGGGAGTAACGAGCAGTACTTC.

Remarks on this clonotype: It may be a read error: a sequence one base away is much more abundant. The rearrangement links TRBV7-3 to TRBJ2-1; D perhaps matches TRBD2 (5 bases). Germline loops: CDR1 SGHTA, CDR2 FQGTGA. V was clipped by 6 bases and J by 7 bases, with 13 bases between them. The CDR3 has 13 amino acids. For the CDR3, the DNA is TGTGCCAGCAGGCCCGCGGGTGAGAATGAGCAGTTCTTC. This codes for CASRPAGENEQFF.

At least ten counts were recorded for this clonotype. The chain joins TRBV5-6 to TRBJ2-4, with D perhaps matching TRBD1 (6 bases). Trimming took 2 bases from V and 9 from J, leaving 15 bases between them. The CDR3 is 14 amino acids. Germline lookup yields CDR1 SGHDT and CDR2 YYEEEE. For the CDR3, the DNA is TGTGCCAGCAGCTTCCAGACAGGTTTAGGCATTCAGTACTTC. It translates to CASSFQTGLGIQYF.

This clonotype was observed many times. This chain links TRBV20-1 with TRBJ1-2; 8 nucleotides match TRBD1. Unmatched junction bases numbered 9, after V lost 5 bases and J lost 4 bases. The CDR3 has 14 amino acids. Germline assignment: CDR1 DFQATT and CDR2 SNEGSKA (reference sequence). The CDR3 sequence: CSAQGQVGAYGYTF. In nucleotides, the CDR3 is TGCAGTGCTCAGGGACAGGTGGGGGCCTATGGCTACACCTTC.

This clonotype has ten or more counts. The J gene is TRBJ2-3, the V gene TRBV15; a weak D match, TRBD1 (6 bases). Germline values: CDR1 LNHNV, CDR2 YYDKDF (reference sequence). The CDR3 covers 16 residues. V lost 4 bases, J lost 1 base, and 15 bases lay in between. The CDR3 spells CATSIRGGSGTDTQYF. In DNA, the CDR3 is TGTGCCACCAGCATCCGAGGGGGATCTGGCACAGATACGCAGTATTTT.

The sample holds many counts of this clonotype. The chain carries TRBV29-1 and TRBJ2-3; no firm D call. CDR1 SQVTM and CDR2 ANQGSEA come from the germline V gene. The CDR3 has 16 residues. Trimming took off 1 base at V and 0 bases at J, with 14 bases between the two ends. For the CDR3, the DNA is TGCAGCGTTGAAGGAGTGGCAGGCCTTAGCACAGATACGCAGTATTTT. Its translation is CSVEGVAGLSTDTQYF.

In its sample, this clonotype was seen many times. The chain has TRBV20-1 and TRBJ1-1; D remains unclear. This CDR3 region has 12 residues. Germline loops: CDR1 DFQATT, CDR2 SNEGSKA (reference sequence). V shed 1 base and J shed 7 bases, with 10 bases lying between them. The CDR3 sequence is CSARGELGEAFF. CDR3 sequence (DNA): TGCAGTGCTAGAGGGGAACTGGGTGAAGCTTTCTTT.

This clonotype was recorded at least ten times. The CDR3 DNA sequence: TGCGCCAGCAGCCCCCCAGCGGGAAACACCATATATTTT. As protein: CASSPPAGNTIYF. The chain combines TRBV5-1 with TRBJ1-3, with D unclear. Trimming stripped 4 bases from V and 4 bases from J, with 9 bases between. CDR1 is SGHRS, CDR2 YFSETQ, per germline. This CDR3 is built from 13 residues.

This clonotype has at least ten counts. The rearrangement joins TRBV5-4 to TRBJ2-5, with D unresolved. The germline V gene encodes CDR1 SGHNT and CDR2 YYREEE (reference sequence). The V end was cut by 0 bases, the J end by 4 bases, with 7 bases between. The CDR3 totals 13 residues. This CDR3 reads CASSLGPSETQYF. The CDR3 nucleotides are TGTGCCAGCAGCTTGGGACCCTCAGAGACCCAGTACTTC.

This clonotype was seen at least ten times. A read error may account for a junction end that differs from germline. This chain connects TRBV30 to TRBJ1-5; TRBD1 agrees at 9 bases. There are 13 residues in the CDR3. The germline V gene has CDR1 GTSNPN and CDR2 SVGIG (reference sequence). The CDR3 nucleotides are TGTGCCTGGAGTACAGGGGGCAACCAGCCCCAGCATTTT. It codes for CAWSTGGNQPQHF.

Comments on this clonotype: Just one base apart from a much larger clone, this may be a read error. In this CDR3 the conserved last residue, phenylalanine or tryptophan, is missing, so a read error is likely. The chain carries TRBV2 and TRBJ2-7, with 8 positions matching TRBD2. The CDR3 loop spans 15 amino acids. Unmatched junction bases numbered 7, after V lost 0 bases and J lost 6 bases. Per the germline V gene, CDR1 is SNHLY and CDR2 is FYNNEI. CDR3 nucleotides: TGTGCCAGCAGTGAAGCGGTGGCGGGAGGTGCCGAGCAGTACTTA. This gives the protein CASSEAVAGGAEQYL.

This clonotype was found a few times. V and J are TRBV19 and TRBJ2-5, with D unclear. The ends were cut back, 5 bases at V and 1 base at J, with 8 bases in the middle. Germline CDR1 and CDR2: LNHDA and SQIVND (reference sequence). This CDR3 region has 13 residues. CDR3 coding DNA: TGTGCCAGTAGTTTCCGGGCCCAAGAGACCCAGTACTTC. As protein: CASSFRAQETQYF.

This clonotype was seen ten or more times. The genes are TRBV6-5 and TRBJ2-5; D may be TRBD2 (7 bases). Trimming took off 0 bases at V and 4 bases at J, with 12 bases between the two ends. The germline V gene encodes CDR1 MNHEY and CDR2 SVGAGI. The CDR3 consists of 15 residues. CDR3 DNA: TGTGCCAGCAGTTACTCGGGGGGGCGCGCAGAGACCCAGTACTTC. It is translated as CASSYSGGRAETQYF.

This clonotype was seen ten or more times. This chain joins TRBV6-1 and TRBJ2-1; D remains unclear. Germline V gives CDR1 MNHNS, CDR2 SASEGT. The CDR3 contains 14 residues. Trimming removed 5 bases from V and 3 bases from J, with 11 bases in between. The CDR3 region is CASSTIPSYNEQFF. In nucleotides, the CDR3 is TGTGCCAGCAGTACGATCCCTAGCTACAATGAGCAGTTCTTC.

This clonotype has ten or more counts. The V call is TRBV3-1, the J call TRBJ1-6; the match to TRBD1 covers 7 bases. After removal of 0 bases from V and 9 bases from J, the junction contained 5 bases not matched to a gene. Germline V gene sequence: CDR1 LGHDT, CDR2 YNNKEL (reference sequence). The CDR3 is 15 residues long. The CDR3 loop is CASSQERGRFSPLHF. The CDR3 nucleotides are TGTGCCAGCAGCCAAGAGAGGGGGCGCTTTTCACCCCTCCACTTT.

This clonotype was counted at least ten times. The chain carries TRBV7-2 and TRBJ2-3; D ambiguous. Deletions cut 5 bases from V and 4 bases from J, with 16 bases between. The CDR3 has 15 amino acids. Germline values: CDR1 SGHTA, CDR2 FQGNSA. The CDR3 region is CASSPMAAVSDTQYF. CDR3 sequence (DNA): TGTGCCAGCAGCCCCATGGCTGCGGTGTCAGATACGCAGTATTTT.

This clonotype occurred many times. The V call is TRBV29-1, the J call TRBJ1-6, with D perhaps matching TRBD1 (6 bases). This CDR3 is 14 amino acids long. Germline V CDR1 and CDR2: SQVTM, ANQGSEA. Trimming cost V 4 bases and J 10 bases, with 17 bases left between them. CDR3 sequence (DNA): TGCAGCGTTGCCTCCGGACAGTGGGACTCACCCCTCCACTTT. This translates into CSVASGQWDSPLHF.

The sample holds many counts of this clonotype. J is TRBJ2-3 and V is TRBV11-2; D is unresolved. Trimming removed 2 bases from V and 6 bases from J, with 9 bases in between. CDR3 length equals 13 residues. Germline CDR1 is SGHAT and CDR2 is FQNNGV. The CDR3 nucleotides are TGTGCCAGCAGCTTAAACCTCGGGGATACGCAGTATTTT. It encodes CASSLNLGDTQYF. The full variable domain, with the rest looked up from reference TRBV11-2 and TRBJ2-3, is EAGVAQSPRYKIIEKRQSVAFWCNPISGHATLYWYQQILGQGPKLLIQFQNNGVVDDSQLPKDRFSAERLKGVDSTLKIQPAKLEDSAVYLCASSLNLGDTQYFGPGTRLTVL.

In nucleotides, the CDR3 is TGTGCCAGCAGCTTGGGGGGAGGAGACACAGATACGCAGTATTTT. Its protein product is CASSLGGGDTDTQYF. The chain has TRBV5-4 and TRBJ2-3; D possibly corresponds to TRBD2 (6 bases). This CDR3 has 15 amino acids. Germline CDR1 and CDR2: SGHNT and YYREEE (reference sequence). V was pared by 0 bases and J by 2 bases, with 10 bases between.

This clonotype was counted at least ten times. The chain links TRBV6-4 to TRBJ2-3; TRBD1 matches at 8 bases. Looked up from germline, CDR1 is MRHNA and CDR2 is SNTAGT. CDR3 length: 14 residues. Trimming removed 0 bases from V and 4 bases from J; junction bases left unmatched: 0. The CDR3 is CASSDSQGADTQYF. The CDR3, as DNA: TGTGCCAGCAGTGACTCACAGGGGGCAGATACGCAGTATTTT.

This clonotype has at least ten counts. CDR3 coding DNA: TGTGCCAGCAGCTTATGGGCGGGAGGGCCCCACGAGCAGTACTTC. Protein product: CASSLWAGGPHEQYF. This chain connects TRBV7-2 to TRBJ2-7; 9 nucleotides agree with TRBD2. Germline CDR1 reads SGHTA; CDR2 reads FQGNSA. This CDR3 has 15 residues. V lost 2 bases and J lost 5; bases outside the gene matches: 7.

The table lists this clonotype with many counts. The chain couples TRBV14 to TRBJ2-3, with D hard to call. Germline CDR1 is SGHDN and CDR2 is FVKESK. V lost 3 bases to trimming and J lost 8 bases, with 15 bases between them. CDR3 length: 14 amino acids. DNA for the CDR3: TGTGCCAGCAGCCAGAATACACTGCCCGGTACGCAGTATTTT. It is translated as CASSQNTLPGTQYF. The full variable domain, rest sourced from reference TRBV14 and TRBJ2-3, is EAGVTQFPSHSVIEKGQTVTLRCDPISGHDNLYWYRRVMGKEIKFLLHFVKESKQDESGMPNNRFLAERTGGTYSTLKVQPAELEDSGVYFCASSQNTLPGTQYFGPGTRLTVL.

This clonotype was picked up many times. The V call is TRBV29-1, the J call TRBJ2-5; maybe TRBD2 (5 bases). In germline, CDR1 is SQVTM, CDR2 ANQGSEA. The V and J ends lost 4 bases and 8 bases respectively, with 8 bases between them. This CDR3 contains 10 residues. DNA for the CDR3: TGCAGCGTTGCTGAGGGAACCCAGTACTTC. This codes for CSVAEGTQYF.